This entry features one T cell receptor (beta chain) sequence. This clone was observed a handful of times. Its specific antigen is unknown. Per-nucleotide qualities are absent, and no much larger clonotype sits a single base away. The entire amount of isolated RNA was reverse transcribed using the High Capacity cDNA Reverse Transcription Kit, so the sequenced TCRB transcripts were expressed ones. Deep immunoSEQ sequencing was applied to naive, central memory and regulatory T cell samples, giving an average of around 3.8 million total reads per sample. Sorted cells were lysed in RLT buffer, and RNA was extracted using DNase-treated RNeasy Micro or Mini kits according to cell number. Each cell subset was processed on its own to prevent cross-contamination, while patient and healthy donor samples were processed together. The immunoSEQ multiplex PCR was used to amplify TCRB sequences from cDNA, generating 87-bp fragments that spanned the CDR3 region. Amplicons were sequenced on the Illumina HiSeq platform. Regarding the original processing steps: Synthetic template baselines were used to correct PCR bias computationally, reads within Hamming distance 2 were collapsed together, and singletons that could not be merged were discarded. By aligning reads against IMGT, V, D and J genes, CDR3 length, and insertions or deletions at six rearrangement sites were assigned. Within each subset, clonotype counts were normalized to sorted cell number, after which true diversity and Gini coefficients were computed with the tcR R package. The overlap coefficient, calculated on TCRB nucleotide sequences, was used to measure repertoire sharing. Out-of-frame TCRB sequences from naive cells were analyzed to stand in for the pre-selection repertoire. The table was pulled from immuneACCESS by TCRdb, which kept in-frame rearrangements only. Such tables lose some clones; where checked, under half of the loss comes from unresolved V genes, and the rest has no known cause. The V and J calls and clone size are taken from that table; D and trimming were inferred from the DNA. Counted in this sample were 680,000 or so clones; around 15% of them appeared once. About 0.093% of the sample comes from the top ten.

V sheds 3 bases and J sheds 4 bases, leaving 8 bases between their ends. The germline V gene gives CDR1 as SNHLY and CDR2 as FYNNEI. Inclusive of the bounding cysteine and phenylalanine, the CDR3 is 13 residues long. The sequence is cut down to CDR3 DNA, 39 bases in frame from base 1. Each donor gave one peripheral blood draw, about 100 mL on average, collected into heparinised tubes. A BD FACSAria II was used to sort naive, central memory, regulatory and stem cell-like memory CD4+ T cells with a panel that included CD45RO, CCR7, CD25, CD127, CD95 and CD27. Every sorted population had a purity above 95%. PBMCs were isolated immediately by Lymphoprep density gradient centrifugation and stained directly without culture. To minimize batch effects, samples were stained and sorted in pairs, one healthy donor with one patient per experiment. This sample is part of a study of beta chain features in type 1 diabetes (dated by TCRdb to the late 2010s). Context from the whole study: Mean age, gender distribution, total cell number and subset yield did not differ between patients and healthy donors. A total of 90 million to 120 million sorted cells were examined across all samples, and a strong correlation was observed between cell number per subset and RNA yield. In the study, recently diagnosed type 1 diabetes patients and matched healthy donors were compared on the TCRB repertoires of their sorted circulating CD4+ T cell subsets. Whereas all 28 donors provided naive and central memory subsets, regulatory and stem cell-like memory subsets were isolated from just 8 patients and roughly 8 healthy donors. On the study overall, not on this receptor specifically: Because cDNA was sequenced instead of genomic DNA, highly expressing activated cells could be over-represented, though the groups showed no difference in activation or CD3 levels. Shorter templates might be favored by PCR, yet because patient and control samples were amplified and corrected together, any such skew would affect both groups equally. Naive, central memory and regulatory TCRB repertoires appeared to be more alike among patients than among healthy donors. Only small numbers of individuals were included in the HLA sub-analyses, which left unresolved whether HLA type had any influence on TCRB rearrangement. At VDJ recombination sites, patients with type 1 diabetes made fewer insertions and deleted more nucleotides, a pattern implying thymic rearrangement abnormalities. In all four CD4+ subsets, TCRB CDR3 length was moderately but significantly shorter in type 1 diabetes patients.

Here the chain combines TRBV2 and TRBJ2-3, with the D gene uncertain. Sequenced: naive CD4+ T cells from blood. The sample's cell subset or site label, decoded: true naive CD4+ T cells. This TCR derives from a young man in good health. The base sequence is TGTGCCAGCAGTGATGGTGACGCAGATACGCAGTATTTT. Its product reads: CASSDGDADTQYF.